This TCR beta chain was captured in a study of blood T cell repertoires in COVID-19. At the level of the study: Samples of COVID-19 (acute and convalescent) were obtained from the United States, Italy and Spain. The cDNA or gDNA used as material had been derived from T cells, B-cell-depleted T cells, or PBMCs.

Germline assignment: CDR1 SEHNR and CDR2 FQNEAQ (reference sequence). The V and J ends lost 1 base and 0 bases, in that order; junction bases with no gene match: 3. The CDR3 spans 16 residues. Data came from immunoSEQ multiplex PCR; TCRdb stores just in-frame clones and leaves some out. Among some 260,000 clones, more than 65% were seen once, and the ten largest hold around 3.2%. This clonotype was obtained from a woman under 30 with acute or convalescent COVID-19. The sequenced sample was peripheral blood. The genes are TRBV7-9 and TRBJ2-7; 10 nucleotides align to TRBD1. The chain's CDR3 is CASSLVTGGPSYEQYF. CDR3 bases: TGTGCCAGCAGCTTAGTGACAGGGGGCCCCTCCTACGAGCAGTACTTC.